One and the same sample provided the 13 T cell receptor beta chains below, sequenced in a study of shared clonotypes between healthy human individuals (dated by TCRdb to about 2020). Library construction relied on the immunoSEQ multiplex PCR assay. The source is immuneACCESS, and TCRdb retained only in-frame sequences with V and J called. Part of the clones is not carried over; for the studies checked, unresolved V genes explain less than half of this, and the remainder is unexplained. A total of roughly 2 million clones appear in this sample, 95% of them only once. The top ten clonotypes cover roughly 0.13% of the sample. The sample comprised naive CD4+ T cells sorted from blood. According to the study, the label for this sample's cell subset or site signals: CD45RA+ positively selected. These receptors originate from a young man in good health.

The chain carries TRBV6-5 and TRBJ2-7, with D tentatively TRBD2 (6 bases). The CDR3 covers 16 residues. Germline-derived CDR1 and CDR2 are MNHEY and SVGAGI. V lost 1 base and J lost 0, with 13 bases in between. CDR3 coding DNA: TGTGCCAGCAGTTACTTAGGGACTGTTAGCTCCTACGAGCAGTACTTC. This sequence encodes CASSYLGTVSSYEQYF.

This clone was counted a single time. The chain employs TRBV21-1 and TRBJ2-2; the D call in the table, TRBD1, was not verified against the DNA. TRBV21-1 is shown as a pseudogene. CDR3 length: 15 amino acids. The chain's CDR3 is CASSKVQGAAGELFF. The CDR3 DNA is TGTGCCAGCAGCAAAGTACAGGGGGCGGCCGGGGAGCTGTTTTTT.

The chain is built from TRBV27 and TRBJ2-3; no clear D gene. The V gene lost 6 bases and the J gene lost 0 bases, with 10 bases spanning the gap. CDR3 length equals 14 residues. CDR1 MNHEY and CDR2 SMNVEV come from the germline V gene (reference sequence). The CDR3 bases are TGTGCCAGCAGCCCAGCCCCGAGCACAGATACGCAGTATTTT. It encodes CASSPAPSTDTQYF.

The chain couples TRBV5-4 to TRBJ2-3; tentative D call: TRBD2 (6 bases). Germline lookup yields CDR1 SGHNT and CDR2 YYREEE (reference sequence). Trimming took off 4 bases at V and 5 bases at J, with 20 bases between the two ends. The CDR3 covers 16 residues. The CDR3, as DNA: TGTGCCAGCAGCCCAACCGGGGCCCAGGGAGGAGATACGCAGTATTTT. Translation: CASSPTGAQGGDTQYF.

The chain uses TRBV30 and TRBJ2-5, with TRBD2 identical over 9 bases. Germline lookup yields CDR1 GTSNPN and CDR2 SVGIG (reference sequence). The CDR3 runs 14 residues. Trimming at V came to 1 base and at J to 2 bases, leaving 2 bases not matched to a gene. CDR3 amino acids: CAWSGSGGQETQYF. The DNA of the CDR3 is TGTGCCTGGAGTGGGAGCGGGGGGCAAGAGACCCAGTACTTC.

In regard to this clone: At the DNA level, this CDR3 is encoded by other sequences in the same sample as well. The genes are TRBV6-5 and TRBJ2-7; 7 positions match TRBD1. CDR1 is MNHEY and CDR2 is SVGAGI in the germline V gene. V was pared by 2 bases and J by 3 bases, with 7 bases of the junction left unmatched. This CDR3 contains 15 residues. CDR3 nucleotide sequence: TGTGCCAGCAGTTACGGGGCAGGGGGAAACTACGAGCAGTACTTC. Protein sequence: CASSYGAGGNYEQYF.

This clone has just a few counts. The V and J genes are TRBV10-3 and TRBJ2-1; 15 bases map to TRBD2. The germline V gene has CDR1 ENHRY and CDR2 SYGVKD. V dropped 6 bases and J dropped 8; count of bases not matched to a gene: 8. This CDR3 contains 16 residues. DNA for the CDR3: TGTGCCATCAGGGGACTAGCGGGGGGCCCCAGTGATGAGCAGTTCTTC. Translation gives CAIRGLAGGPSDEQFF.

The V call is TRBV28, the J call TRBJ2-6; no reliable D call. CDR3 size: 18 residues. V was cut by 3 bases and J by 0 bases, with 15 bases left in between. From germline, CDR1 is MDHEN and CDR2 SYDVKM. This CDR3 reads CASSLGPDISSGANVLTF. CDR3 bases: TGTGCCAGCAGTTTGGGTCCCGACATTTCCTCTGGGGCCAACGTCCTGACTTTC.

This CDR3 is CASGFLMGESYSGNTIYF. The DNA of the CDR3 is TGTGCTAGTGGTTTCCTAATGGGGGAGTCTTACTCTGGAAACACCATATATTTT. J is TRBJ1-3 and V is TRBV12-5, with a tentative D call TRBD1 (5 bases). The CDR3 extends over 18 amino acids. Trimming removed 3 bases at V and 0 bases at J, with 18 bases between. CDR1 and CDR2 from the germline V gene are LGHNT and FRNRAP.

The chain joins TRBV28 to TRBJ2-7, with a tentative D call TRBD1 (6 bases). Trimming shortened V by 8 bases and J by 1 base, and 12 bases separated the two germline ends. This CDR3 has 13 amino acids. The germline V gene encodes CDR1 MDHEN and CDR2 SYDVKM. The CDR3 DNA sequence: TGTGCCAGCGGGAACAGGGCTTCCTACGAGCAGTACTTC. As protein: CASGNRASYEQYF.

This rearrangement joins TRBV4-1 to TRBJ1-1; the D is unclear. The CDR3 covers 11 residues. Germline V gene sequence: CDR1 MGHRA, CDR2 YSYEKL. V lost 3 bases and J lost 10, with 9 bases in between. Here the CDR3 reads CASSHTGGAFF. The CDR3 region has the DNA TGCGCCAGCAGCCATACGGGTGGAGCTTTCTTT.

The genes are TRBV6-4 and TRBJ2-1, with D possibly TRBD1 on 6 matching bases. Between the trimmed V and J ends, which lost 0 bases and 1 base, there was a span of 13 bases. The CDR3 contains 17 residues. Germline V gene lookup returns CDR1 MRHNA and CDR2 SNTAGT. For the CDR3, the DNA is TGTGCCAGCAGTGACTCGACAGGACCGATATCCTACAATGAGCAGTTCTTC. It is translated as CASSDSTGPISYNEQFF.

The chain combines TRBV7-8 with TRBJ2-1, with 8 positions matching TRBD2. Per the germline V gene, CDR1 is SGHVS and CDR2 is FQNEAQ. The J segment lost 4 bases and the V segment lost 1 base, leaving 3 bases of the junction unmatched. The length of the CDR3 is 15 residues. The CDR3 here is CASSLELAAYNEQFF. DNA for the CDR3: TGTGCCAGCAGCTTAGAACTAGCGGCATACAATGAGCAGTTCTTC.